These 12 T cell receptor beta chains share one sample of origin, sequenced in a study of CD8 T cells in Susac syndrome. About 0.45 to 1 ug RNA was reverse transcribed with random hexamers. In TCRdb, the immunoSEQ multiplex PCR reads were re-called with MiXCR into one record per CDR3 protein. The top ten clones hold 0.14% of a sample with around 150,000 distinct CDR3 sequences, around 95% of them seen once. Sequencing used CD4+ T cells from PBMCs. Receptors were obtained from a human donor with Susac syndrome.

The chain uses TRBV5-1 and TRBJ1-1; no reliable D call. The germline V gene encodes CDR1 SGHRS and CDR2 YFSETQ. The CDR3 extends over 13 amino acids. V lost 6 bases, J lost 3 bases, and 12 bases lay in between. Here the CDR3 reads CASMEEMDTEAFF. CDR3 sequence (DNA): TGCGCCAGCATGGAGGAGATGGACACTGAAGCTTTCTTT.

The V and J genes are TRBV14 and TRBJ2-7; D may be TRBD1 (5 bases). The CDR3 covers 15 residues. Trimming took 0 bases from V and 0 from J, leaving 9 bases between them. Germline V lookup: CDR1 SGHDN, CDR2 FVKESK. The CDR3 loop reads CASSQDDRSSYEQYF. The CDR3, as DNA: TGTGCCAGCAGCCAAGATGACAGAAGCTCCTACGAGCAGTACTTC.

The CDR3 coding sequence is TGTGCCAGCAGTTACCTCAGGACAGGGAGTAGCGAGCAGTACTTC. Its protein is CASSYLRTGSSEQYF. The chain is built from TRBV6-5 and TRBJ2-7; 8 nucleotides match TRBD1. CDR1 MNHEY and CDR2 SVGAGI come from the germline V gene. This CDR3 is 15 amino acids long. Unmatched junction bases numbered 9, after V lost 2 bases and J lost 6 bases.

V usage is TRBV28 and J usage is TRBJ1-1; D call uncertain. Germline CDR1 is MDHEN and CDR2 is SYDVKM. The CDR3 contains 13 residues. The V end lost 9 bases, the J end lost 1 base, and 12 bases lay between the germline ends. The CDR3 reads CASNGRGNTEAFF. CDR3 in DNA: TGTGCCAGTAATGGTCGTGGGAACACTGAAGCTTTCTTT.

The chain combines TRBV30 with TRBJ1-2, with D unresolved. CDR3 length equals 11 residues. V was cut by 2 bases and J by 3 bases, with 4 bases left in between. Germline V CDR1 and CDR2: GTSNPN, SVGIG (reference sequence). CDR3 coding DNA: TGTGCCTGGAGTCCTTACTATGGCTACACCTTC. Encoded protein: CAWSPYYGYTF.

The chain's CDR3 is CSGLRDRGLYGNEQFF. The CDR3 nucleotides are TGCAGCGGCCTACGGGACAGGGGGTTGTATGGCAATGAGCAGTTCTTC. The rearrangement joins TRBV29-1 to TRBJ2-1; 11 bases map to TRBD1. The CDR3 extends over 16 amino acids. V lost 7 bases, J lost 6 bases, and 14 bases stayed unmatched. The germline CDR1 and CDR2 sequences are SQVTM and ANQGSEA.

V gene TRBV28 combines with J gene TRBJ1-5, with D possibly being TRBD1 (6 bases). Germline V gene sequence: CDR1 MDHEN, CDR2 SYDVKM. The CDR3 loop spans 14 amino acids. V shed 3 bases and J shed 9 bases, with 15 bases lying between them. In DNA, the CDR3 is TGTGCCAGCAGTTTTGTGATGGGCAGGGGGCCCCAGCATTTT. Protein sequence: CASSFVMGRGPQHF.

The V gene is TRBV7-9, the J gene TRBJ2-7; 10 bases align to TRBD2. After removal of 1 base from V and 0 bases from J, the junction contained 3 bases not matched to a gene. CDR1 SEHNR and CDR2 FQNEAQ come from the germline V gene (reference sequence). The length of the CDR3 is 16 residues. In nucleotides, the CDR3 is TGTGCCAGCAGCTTAGGGCTAGCGGGAGACTCCTACGAGCAGTACTTC. Amino acid sequence: CASSLGLAGDSYEQYF.

For the CDR3, the DNA is TGCAGTGCTAGTAGTGAGAATGAGCAGTTCTTC. Its protein is CSASSENEQFF. The chain carries TRBV20-1 and TRBJ2-1, with D unresolved. The CDR3 is 11 residues long. Between the trimmed V and J ends, which lost 3 bases and 7 bases, there was a span of 7 bases. Germline-derived CDR1 and CDR2 are DFQATT and SNEGSKA (reference sequence).

The chain uses TRBV28 and TRBJ2-1, with D unresolved. This CDR3 has 15 residues. Germline V gene lookup returns CDR1 MDHEN and CDR2 SYDVKM. V lost 5 bases and J lost 10, with 21 bases in between. Here the CDR3 reads CASSLSRAPPAEQFF. The CDR3 nucleotides read TGTGCCAGCAGTCTCTCTCGGGCCCCTCCGGCGGAGCAGTTCTTC.

The V and J genes are TRBV5-5 and TRBJ2-1; weak D call: TRBD1 (5 bases). The CDR3 is 14 residues long. Germline CDR1 and CDR2: SGHKS and YYEKEE (reference sequence). V gave up 0 bases and J gave up 5 bases, with 9 bases separating them. The CDR3 sequence is CASSLGQGDNEQFF. The DNA for the CDR3 is TGTGCCAGCAGCTTGGGTCAAGGGGACAATGAGCAGTTCTTC. The full variable domain, in which reference TRBV5-5 and TRBJ2-1 provide the parts outside the CDR3, is DAGVTQSPTHLIKTRGQQVTLRCSPISGHKSVSWYQQVLGQGPQFIFQYYEKEERGRGNFPDRFSARQFPNYSSELNVNALLLGDSALYLCASSLGQGDNEQFFGPGTRLTVL.

The V gene is TRBV15, the J gene TRBJ1-5, with TRBD1 as a possible D gene (5 bases). The V end lost 0 bases, the J end lost 2 bases, and 11 bases lay between the germline ends. This CDR3 is 16 amino acids long. CDR1 LNHNV and CDR2 YYDKDF come from the germline V gene (reference sequence). DNA of the CDR3: TGTGCCACCAGCAGAGATCCCGGGGGTGGCAATCAGCCCCAGCATTTT. Its protein product is CATSRDPGGGNQPQHF.